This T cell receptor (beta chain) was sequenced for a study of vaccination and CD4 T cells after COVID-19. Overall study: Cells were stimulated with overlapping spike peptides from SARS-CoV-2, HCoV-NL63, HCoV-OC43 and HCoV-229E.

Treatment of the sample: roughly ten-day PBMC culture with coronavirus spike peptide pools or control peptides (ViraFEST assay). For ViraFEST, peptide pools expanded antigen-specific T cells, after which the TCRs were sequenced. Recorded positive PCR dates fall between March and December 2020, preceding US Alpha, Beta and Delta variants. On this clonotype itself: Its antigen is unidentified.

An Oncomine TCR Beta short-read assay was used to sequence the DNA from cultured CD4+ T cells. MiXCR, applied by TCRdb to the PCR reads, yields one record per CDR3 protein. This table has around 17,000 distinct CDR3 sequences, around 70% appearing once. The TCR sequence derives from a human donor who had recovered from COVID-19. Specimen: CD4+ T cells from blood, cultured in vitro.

In nucleotides, the CDR3 is TGCAGTGCTAGGGAAACGGAGACATCCTACGAGCAGTACTTC. Encoded protein: CSARETETSYEQYF. The chain couples TRBV20-1 to TRBJ2-7, with D unclear. The CDR3 length is 14 residues. Germline V gives CDR1 DFQATT, CDR2 SNEGSKA (reference sequence). Deletions cut 3 bases from V and 1 base from J, with 13 bases between.